This T cell receptor (beta chain) was captured in a study of post-analysis software for immune sequencing data. The TCR beta cDNA libraries carried unique molecular identifiers. From around 1 to 10 million T cells, 450,000 to 550,000 cDNA molecules were obtained. TCRdb redid the calling of the PCR reads with MiXCR, one entry per CDR3 protein. The sample has about 760,000 distinct CDR3 sequences, roughly 30% seen once. Per germline, CDR1 SGHRS and CDR2 YFSETQ. The CDR3 has 14 amino acids. Broader study findings: In patients, a few TRBV segments were more frequent than in controls, with TRBV5-6, TRBV5-1 and TRBV20-1 among them. Samples from one preparation batch, clustered by F measure, grouped strongly together. The normalized Chao1 diversity of multiple sclerosis patients was significantly lower than that of controls.

This clonotype was picked up many times. Its target is not known. One end of the junction does not line up with germline, which may come from a read error. The source of this sequence is a girl aged 5 to 17 with multiple sclerosis. The V call is TRBV5-1, the J call TRBJ1-1; maybe TRBD1 (5 bases). The sample was blood. The CDR3 sequence: CASSLGPGNTEAFF. CDR3 nucleotide sequence: TGTGCCAGCAGCTTGGGGCCCGGGAACACTGAAGCTTTCTTT.